Listed here are 13 T cell receptor beta chains from one sample, sequenced in a study of blood T cell repertoires in COVID-19. Clones were read by immunoSEQ multiplex PCR, and TCRdb kept only the in-frame ones, dropping some. The sample shows about 220,000 clones, over 60% of them seen only once. Sequenced sample: peripheral blood. These TCRs come from a woman in her seventies with acute or convalescent COVID-19.

The V call is TRBV24-1, the J call TRBJ2-7, with 8 positions matching TRBD2. With 8 bases clipped from V and 3 bases from J, the junction kept 14 bases outside the gene matches. This CDR3 region has 16 residues. The germline CDR1 and CDR2 sequences are KGHDR and SFDVKD. CDR3 DNA: TGTGCCACCAATTTTACGGGGGGGAGTGAACTCTACGAGCAGTACGTC. It yields the protein CATNFTGGSELYEQYV.

This rearrangement joins TRBV2 to TRBJ2-1, with 9 bases fitting TRBD2. In germline, CDR1 is SNHLY, CDR2 FYNNEI. J was trimmed by 7 bases and V by 4 bases; bases with no gene match: 5. The CDR3 runs 14 residues. The CDR3 here is CASSASGGRNEQFF. CDR3 nucleotide sequence: TGTGCCAGCAGTGCGAGCGGGGGGAGAAATGAGCAGTTCTTC.

V is TRBV20-1 and J is TRBJ2-7, with 14 bases that match TRBD2. The germline gives CDR1 DFQATT, CDR2 SNEGSKA (reference sequence). The CDR3 covers 15 residues. V gave up 3 bases and J gave up 2 bases; unmatched junction bases: 3. The CDR3 nucleotides read TGCAGTGCTAGTGCGACTAGCGGGGGGGCCTACGAGCAGTACTTC. Protein product: CSASATSGGAYEQYF.

This clone was seen only once. Here the CDR3 reads CASSMGSGSTDTQYF. Here the CDR3 DNA reads TGTGCCAGTAGTATGGGGAGCGGGAGCACAGATACGCAGTATTTT. The chain uses TRBV19 and TRBJ2-3, with D possibly being TRBD2 (6 bases). V lost 3 bases, J lost 0 bases, and 10 bases lay in between. Germline CDR1 is LNHDA and CDR2 is SQIVND (reference sequence). The CDR3 is 15 amino acids.

The chain recombines TRBV19 with TRBJ2-1; 10 bases align to TRBD2. Germline V gene sequence: CDR1 LNHDA, CDR2 SQIVND (reference sequence). V dropped 4 bases and J dropped 5; count of bases not matched to a gene: 11. This CDR3 region has 17 residues. The CDR3 here is CASSTRNSGGLDNEQFF. In nucleotides, the CDR3 is TGTGCCAGTAGTACCAGAAATAGCGGGGGGCTCGACAATGAGCAGTTCTTC.

The rearrangement uses TRBV5-5 and TRBJ2-5; 8 bases match TRBD1. CDR1 SGHKS and CDR2 YYEKEE come from the germline V gene (reference sequence). This CDR3 is built from 16 residues. V shed 3 bases, J shed 2 bases, and the junction held 9 bases outside the gene matches. The CDR3, as DNA: TGTGCCAGCAGCTCTTGGGACAGGTCGAGTCAAGAGACCCAGTACTTC. Its protein product is CASSSWDRSSQETQYF.

The chain recombines TRBV10-3 with TRBJ1-3, with a tentative D call TRBD1 (6 bases). The CDR3 consists of 14 residues. The germline V and J ends were trimmed by 6 bases and 0 bases, with 9 bases remaining between them. Germline CDR1 ENHRY, CDR2 SYGVKD. The CDR3, as DNA: TGTGCCATCAGGGACAGCCTCTCTGGAAACACCATATATTTT. Protein product: CAIRDSLSGNTIYF.

The chain couples TRBV7-2 to TRBJ2-2; a weak D match, TRBD2 (6 bases). V lost 2 bases and J lost 3, with 22 bases in between. This CDR3 contains 19 residues. Germline V CDR1 and CDR2: SGHTA, FQGNSA. This CDR3 is CASSLRALGTFSYTGELFF. Written as DNA, the CDR3 is TGTGCCAGCAGCTTAAGGGCGCTAGGGACTTTTTCATACACCGGGGAGCTGTTTTTT.

Turning to this clone: Sequence at one end of the junction differs from germline and may be a read error. The chain carries TRBV3-1 (or the pseudogene TRBV3-2) and TRBJ1-2, with D unresolved. The CDR3 is made up of 15 amino acids. From germline, CDR1 is LGHDT and CDR2 YNNKEL (reference sequence). The DNA for the CDR3 is TGTGCCAGCAGCGAAGATTCGAGTGGCGGCTATGGCTACACCTTC. Its translation: CASSEDSSGGYGYTF.

The chain is built from TRBV4-2 and TRBJ2-5, with TRBD2 identical over 7 bases. V lost 1 base, J lost 5 bases, and 4 bases stayed unmatched. The CDR3 runs to 14 residues. In germline, CDR1 is LGHNA, CDR2 YNFKEQ. The CDR3 DNA follows: TGTGCCAGCAGCCAAGCGGGGGAGGGGGAGACCCAGTACTTC. It encodes CASSQAGEGETQYF.

V usage is TRBV18 and J usage is TRBJ2-1; 7 bases map to TRBD2. Trimming cost V 3 bases and J 5 bases; bases outside gene matches: 7. The CDR3 spans 15 residues. Looked up from germline, CDR1 is KGHSH and CDR2 is LQKENI. CDR3 amino acids: CASSPQGGRHNEQFF. DNA of the CDR3: TGTGCCAGCTCACCGCAGGGAGGGCGTCACAATGAGCAGTTCTTC.

The chain combines TRBV5-1 with TRBJ2-5; unclear D gene. The CDR3 extends over 11 amino acids. Germline lookup yields CDR1 SGHRS and CDR2 YFSETQ. The V end lost 4 bases, the J end lost 3 bases, and 4 bases lay between the germline ends. CDR3 residues: CASSAKETQYF. CDR3 nucleotide sequence: TGCGCCAGCAGCGCTAAAGAGACCCAGTACTTC.

This rearrangement joins TRBV4-3 to TRBJ2-3; 12 bases align to TRBD2. This CDR3 region has 16 residues. Germline loops: CDR1 LGHNA, CDR2 YSLEER. After removal of 4 bases from V and 4 bases from J, the junction contained 6 bases not matched to a gene. The CDR3 region is CASSRQLAGGSDTQYF. The CDR3 DNA reads TGCGCCAGCAGCCGTCAACTAGCGGGGGGATCAGATACGCAGTATTTT.